The 13 T cell receptor beta chains in this list originate from one sample, sequenced in a study of cytomegalovirus exposure and HLA in healthy donors. The study ran its PCR with 60 Vbeta and 13 Jbeta primers. Sequenced by immunoSEQ multiplex PCR; TCRdb stores in-frame clones only, minus some. The table records over 95,000 clones, about 79% of them present only once. The sequencing input was PBMCs. The source is a human donor in good health.

The rearrangement uses TRBV9 and TRBJ2-3; 8 nucleotides align to TRBD1. Germline values: CDR1 SGDLS, CDR2 YYNGEE. The CDR3 sequence is 15 residues long. J was trimmed by 4 bases and V by 0 bases; bases with no gene match: 4. The DNA of the CDR3 is TGTGCCAGCAGCGTAGGAGGCAGGGGGCCAGATACGCAGTATTTT. This gives the protein CASSVGGRGPDTQYF.

The chain combines TRBV11-3 with TRBJ2-2; D is ambiguous. The CDR3 runs 15 residues. Trimming stripped 3 bases from V and 0 bases from J, with 8 bases between. CDR1 and CDR2 (germline): SGHNT, YENEEA. CDR3 in amino acids: CASSFTGANTGELFF. CDR3 sequence (DNA): TGTGCCAGCAGCTTTACCGGAGCGAACACCGGGGAGCTGTTTTTT.

This clone was picked up one time. The chain has TRBV9 and TRBJ1-2, with a weak D call TRBD1 (5 bases). This CDR3 has 16 amino acids. CDR1 SGDLS and CDR2 YYNGEE come from the germline V gene. Trimming took off 3 bases at V and 0 bases at J, with 15 bases between the two ends. DNA of the CDR3: TGTGCCAGCAGCGCGCAACAGGAGTTGGCTAACTATGGCTACACCTTC. It is translated as CASSAQQELANYGYTF.

The chain couples TRBV9 to TRBJ1-1; D remains unclear. Trimming pared 0 bases from V and 4 bases from J, leaving 10 bases between. The CDR3 totals 14 residues. Germline V CDR1 and CDR2: SGDLS, YYNGEE. The CDR3 protein is CASSVVSFPTEAFF. In nucleotides, the CDR3 is TGTGCCAGCAGCGTAGTGTCGTTTCCCACTGAAGCTTTCTTT.

This chain joins TRBV28 and TRBJ1-2, with TRBD1 as a possible D gene (5 bases). Deletions cut 4 bases from V and 2 bases from J, with 8 bases between. Germline-derived CDR1 and CDR2 are MDHEN and SYDVKM. The CDR3 is 13 amino acids. As DNA, the CDR3 is TGTGCCAGCAGTTCAGGGAAGAACTATGGCTACACCTTC. Its translation is CASSSGKNYGYTF.

The chain couples TRBV6-5 to TRBJ2-7, with D unclear. Trimming left V 0 bases short and J 6 bases short, with 12 bases between. Looked up from germline, CDR1 is MNHEY and CDR2 is SVGAGI. The CDR3 runs to 14 residues. The CDR3 here is CASSYSSDLIEQYF. CDR3 DNA sequence: TGTGCCAGCAGTTACTCGAGCGACTTGATCGAGCAGTACTTC.

The chain employs TRBV10-2 and TRBJ1-2; 7 bases fit TRBD1. With V trimmed by 6 bases and J by 0 bases, 4 bases remained unmatched. Germline loops: CDR1 WSHSY, CDR2 SAAADI. This CDR3 has 14 residues. CDR3 region: CASSLGQPNYGYTF. The CDR3 DNA sequence: TGCGCCAGCAGCTTGGGACAGCCTAACTATGGCTACACCTTC.

The chain employs TRBV18 and TRBJ2-3, with TRBD2 identical over 12 bases. V shed 3 bases, J shed 2 bases, and the junction held 9 bases outside the gene matches. Per the germline V gene, CDR1 is KGHSH and CDR2 is LQKENI. The CDR3 covers 18 residues. In DNA form, the CDR3 reads TGTGCCAGCTCACCGATGGTTCTAGCGGGAGGGAACACAGATACGCAGTATTTT. Translated: CASSPMVLAGGNTDTQYF.

The chain is built from TRBV7-9 and TRBJ2-3, with a weak D call TRBD2 (6 bases). V shed 0 bases and J shed 5 bases, with 9 bases lying between them. This CDR3 has 14 residues. In germline, CDR1 is SEHNR, CDR2 FQNEAQ (reference sequence). CDR3 sequence (DNA): TGTGCCAGCAGCTTAGCGGGGCGGGGAGATACGCAGTATTTT. This encodes CASSLAGRGDTQYF.

The chain employs TRBV30 and TRBJ1-1; 9 bases match TRBD1. There are 16 residues in the CDR3. V was clipped by 5 bases and J by 4 bases; unmatched bases: 14. Germline V gene sequence: CDR1 GTSNPN, CDR2 SVGIG (reference sequence). The CDR3 DNA reads TGTGCCTGGGTATCCGGGACAGGGAAACGGAGCACTGAAGCTTTCTTT. Translation: CAWVSGTGKRSTEAFF.

This clone was recorded a few times. The CDR3 is CASSRDSAFQPQHF. The CDR3 DNA follows: TGTGCCAGCAGTCGCGACAGTGCTTTTCAGCCCCAGCATTTT. V is TRBV27 and J is TRBJ1-5; perhaps TRBD1 as D (5 bases). Trimming left V 5 bases short and J 6 bases short, with 14 bases between. CDR3 length equals 14 residues. Germline loops: CDR1 MNHEY, CDR2 SMNVEV (reference sequence).

A few counts support this clone. The chain couples TRBV11-2 to TRBJ1-2; 8 nucleotides line up with TRBD1. The ends lost 5 bases at V and 4 bases at J; junction bases unmatched: 9. Germline V gene lookup returns CDR1 SGHAT and CDR2 FQNNGV. The CDR3 runs to 15 residues. The CDR3 loop reads CASSPQQDRVYGYTF. The CDR3 DNA follows: TGTGCCAGCAGCCCACAGCAGGACAGGGTCTATGGCTACACCTTC.

V usage is TRBV28 and J usage is TRBJ1-2; 7 nucleotides agree with TRBD1. Germline V gives CDR1 MDHEN, CDR2 SYDVKM. CDR3 length: 12 residues. With V trimmed by 4 bases and J by 5 bases, 1 base remained unmatched. The CDR3 sequence: CASSWDRYGYTF. The DNA for the CDR3 is TGTGCCAGCAGTTGGGACAGATATGGCTACACCTTC.